One and the same sample provided the 25 T cell receptor beta chains below, sequenced in a study of identical twins (TCRdb year 2016). Receptor amplification or capture employed 5' RACE. The sequencing machine was an Illumina HiSeq 2000. TCRdb reworked the public reads: Q25 trimming with fastp, MiXCR clone assembly, productive beta chains retained. Every CDR3 protein is listed once, alongside the most common genes and DNA of its rows. Here the sample has just over 500,000 distinct CDR3 sequences; less than 25% occur a single time. Together, the top ten hold approximately 0.95% of the sample. This sample also appeared in a second study, on T cells expressing NK-cell markers.

The specimen sequenced was CD4+ T cells sorted from blood. The receptors stem from a woman aged 18 to 35 in good health.

Many counts were recorded for this clonotype. V is TRBV5-6 and J is TRBJ1-2; possible D gene TRBD1, 5 bases. The germline gives CDR1 SGHDT, CDR2 YYEEEE. The V end was cut by 1 base, the J end by 5 bases, with 9 bases between. There are 13 residues in the CDR3. CDR3 in amino acids: CASSLSGDYGYTF. DNA for the CDR3: TGTGCCAGCAGCTTGTCGGGGGATTATGGCTACACCTTC.

The rearrangement joins TRBV20-1 to TRBJ2-1, with 10 nucleotides matching TRBD2. This CDR3 is built from 15 residues. The V segment lost 6 bases and the J segment 4 bases; nucleotides outside the gene matches: 9. CDR1 DFQATT and CDR2 SNEGSKA come from the germline V gene (reference sequence). CDR3 sequence reads: CSAIPTSGPYNEQFF. CDR3 nucleotide sequence: TGCAGTGCCATCCCGACTAGCGGGCCTTACAATGAGCAGTTCTTC.

The chain is built from TRBV29-1 and TRBJ1-5, with a weak D call TRBD1 (6 bases). V was cut by 6 bases and J by 6 bases, with 15 bases left in between. From germline, CDR1 is SQVTM and CDR2 ANQGSEA. The CDR3 contains 13 residues. Written as DNA, the CDR3 is TGCAGCGTCATAAAGACAGGCGGTCAGCCCCAGCATTTT. Translation: CSVIKTGGQPQHF.

The chain recombines TRBV5-6 with TRBJ1-2; D unresolved. This CDR3 is built from 12 residues. The V and J ends lost 8 bases and 4 bases respectively, with 12 bases between them. Per the germline V gene, CDR1 is SGHDT and CDR2 is YYEEEE. CDR3 in amino acids: CASRVTPYGYTF. The CDR3 bases are TGTGCCAGTCGGGTTACGCCCTATGGCTACACCTTC.

This clonotype was found a few times. The chain combines TRBV10-3 with TRBJ1-1, with a possible D match to TRBD1 (6 bases). Per the germline V gene, CDR1 is ENHRY and CDR2 is SYGVKD. Trimming shortened V by 10 bases and J by 3 bases, and 15 bases separated the two germline ends. The CDR3 is made up of 13 amino acids. The CDR3 region is CATAAGADTEAFF. The CDR3 bases are TGTGCCACCGCCGCAGGGGCGGACACTGAAGCTTTCTTT.

The chain combines TRBV7-2 with TRBJ2-7; 7 bases match TRBD2. Looked up from germline, CDR1 is SGHTA and CDR2 is FQGNSA. This CDR3 has 15 residues. Losses at the gene ends were 3 bases for V and 6 bases for J; bases not matched to a gene: 11. CDR3 DNA sequence: TGTGCCAGCAGCTTCCTACTAGCGCGATCGTCCGAGCAGTACTTC. This gives the protein CASSFLLARSSEQYF.

This clonotype came up many times. The chain is built from TRBV25-1 and TRBJ1-5, with TRBD1 matching 7 bases. Germline V gene sequence: CDR1 MGHDK, CDR2 SYGVNS. CDR3 length: 13 residues. J gave up 4 bases and V 6 bases, and 3 bases lay outside the gene matches. DNA for the CDR3: TGTGCCAGCAGGGGACAGTTGAATCAGCCCCAGCATTTT. This sequence encodes CASRGQLNQPQHF. Full variable domain (missing parts from reference TRBV25-1 and TRBJ1-5): EADIYQTPRYLVIGTGKKITLECSQTMGHDKMYWYQQDPGMELHLIHYSYGVNSTEKGDLSSESTVSRIRTEHFPLTLESARPSHTSQYLCASRGQLNQPQHFGDGTRLSIL.

At least ten counts were recorded for this clonotype. The chain combines TRBV9 with TRBJ2-2; D not resolved. The CDR3 has 13 amino acids. Germline V gene lookup returns CDR1 SGDLS and CDR2 YYNGEE. The V end was cut by 0 bases, the J end by 4 bases, with 4 bases between. CDR3 DNA sequence: TGTGCCAGCAGCGTAGTACCCACCGGGGAGCTGTTTTTT. This gives the protein CASSVVPTGELFF.

This clonotype was counted a few times. The V gene is TRBV20-1, the J gene TRBJ2-1; 9 nucleotides line up with TRBD2. Per the germline V gene, CDR1 is DFQATT and CDR2 is SNEGSKA (reference sequence). V was pared by 0 bases and J by 15 bases, with 6 bases of the junction left unmatched. This CDR3 has 12 residues. CDR3 region: CSARDPGTSPFF. The CDR3, as DNA: TGCAGTGCTAGAGACCCCGGGACTAGCCCGTTCTTC.

This clonotype has more than one count but fewer than ten. The chain recombines TRBV18 with TRBJ2-7, with unresolved D. V was pared by 3 bases and J by 4 bases, with 10 bases between. The CDR3 spans 13 residues. The germline gives CDR1 KGHSH, CDR2 LQKENI. The CDR3 here is CASSPGARYEQYF. Here the CDR3 DNA reads TGTGCCAGCTCACCCGGCGCCCGATACGAGCAGTACTTC.

This clonotype was counted a few times. The V and J genes are TRBV6-5 and TRBJ1-2; D might be TRBD1 (5 bases). Trimming left V 8 bases short and J 1 base short, with 8 bases between. CDR1 is MNHEY and CDR2 is SVGAGI in the germline V gene. CDR3 length: 12 residues. This CDR3 reads CASHRSNYGYTF. CDR3 bases: TGTGCCAGCCACAGGAGTAACTATGGCTACACCTTC.

The V gene is TRBV7-9, the J gene TRBJ1-1; tentatively, D is TRBD1 (5 bases). CDR1 and CDR2 from the germline V gene are SEHNR and FQNEAQ (reference sequence). CDR3 length equals 16 residues. V was trimmed by 2 bases and J by 1 base, leaving 14 bases between them. The CDR3 nucleotides read TGTGCCAGCAGCTTAACCCGACACACAGGGAACACTGAAGCTTTCTTT. It translates to CASSLTRHTGNTEAFF. The whole variable domain, remainder taken from reference TRBV7-9 and TRBJ1-1, is DTGVSQNPRHKITKRGQNVTFRCDPISEHNRLYWYRQTLGQGPEFLTYFQNEAQLEKSRLLSDRFSAERPKGSFSTLEIQRTEQGDSAMYLCASSLTRHTGNTEAFFGQGTRLTVV.

Note on this clonotype: A much larger clone differs from this one at a single base, so this may be a read error. This chain connects TRBV4-3 to TRBJ2-1, with TRBD2 matching over 8 bases. The CDR3 is made up of 16 amino acids. Losses at the gene ends were 3 bases for V and 0 bases for J; bases not matched to a gene: 4. Germline V gene lookup returns CDR1 LGHNA and CDR2 YSLEER. CDR3 residues: CASSQKGLVSYNEQFF. CDR3 in DNA: TGCGCCAGCAGCCAGAAGGGACTAGTCTCCTACAATGAGCAGTTCTTC.

V usage is TRBV19 and J usage is TRBJ2-2, with 8 positions matching TRBD1. CDR3 length: 15 amino acids. J gave up 5 bases and V 5 bases, and 7 bases lay outside the gene matches. Germline V gene lookup returns CDR1 LNHDA and CDR2 SQIVND (reference sequence). CDR3 DNA: TGTGCCAGTAGTCCCAGGGGGCTATTGACCGGGGAGCTGTTTTTT. It codes for CASSPRGLLTGELFF.

This clonotype has a handful of counts. Just one base apart from a much larger clone, this may be a read error. Because the CDR3 is missing its conserved closing phenylalanine or tryptophan, this is likely a read error. The chain carries TRBV12-3 or TRBV12-4 and TRBJ1-5; D is possibly TRBD1 (5 bases). With 3 bases removed from V and 0 bases from J, the gap between germline ends came to 15 bases. The CDR3 covers 17 residues. The chain's CDR3 is CASSFGGQAYSNQPQHL. CDR3 sequence (DNA): TGTGCCAGCAGTTTCGGGGGTCAGGCATATAGCAATCAGCCCCAGCATTTG.

This clonotype was detected ten times or more. J is TRBJ2-7 and V is TRBV7-2; TRBD2 is a possible D gene (5 bases). V dropped 4 bases and J dropped 2 bases, with 15 bases sitting between them. Germline CDR1 reads SGHTA; CDR2 reads FQGNSA. The CDR3 consists of 15 residues. The CDR3 loop is CASSSAVVRTYEQYF. The CDR3 nucleotides read TGTGCCAGCAGCTCAGCGGTGGTTAGAACCTACGAGCAGTACTTC.

This clonotype has only a few counts. This sequence joins TRBV6-1 and TRBJ2-7, with a weak D call TRBD2 (6 bases). Germline V lookup: CDR1 MNHNS, CDR2 SASEGT. The V end lost 6 bases, the J end lost 9 bases, and 18 bases lay between the germline ends. The CDR3 sequence is 13 residues long. The CDR3 protein is CASSPRDGGAQYF. The CDR3 DNA reads as TGTGCCAGCAGCCCCCGGGACGGGGGAGCGCAGTACTTC.

This clonotype has more than one count but fewer than ten. The chain couples TRBV5-4 to TRBJ2-1; 7 bases fit TRBD1. CDR3 length equals 13 residues. Germline V gene sequence: CDR1 SGHNT, CDR2 YYREEE (reference sequence). V shed 9 bases, J shed 6 bases, and the junction held 9 bases outside the gene matches. The CDR3 reads CATKTGSSNEQFF. Here the CDR3 DNA reads TGTGCCACCAAGACAGGGTCATCCAATGAGCAGTTCTTC.

This sequence joins TRBV20-1 and TRBJ2-1; D not certain. This CDR3 spans 10 amino acids. Germline values: CDR1 DFQATT, CDR2 SNEGSKA (reference sequence). V lost 6 bases to trimming and J lost 9 bases, with 9 bases between them. CDR3 in amino acids: CSATWGEQFF. The CDR3 DNA follows: TGCAGTGCCACGTGGGGTGAGCAGTTCTTC.

This chain uses TRBV10-3 with TRBJ2-3; a weak D match, TRBD2 (5 bases). Per germline, CDR1 ENHRY and CDR2 SYGVKD. Trimming removed 5 bases at V and 4 bases at J, with 7 bases between. The CDR3 extends over 12 amino acids. In nucleotides, the CDR3 is TGTGCCATCAGTCTCGGGGCAGATACGCAGTATTTT. Protein product: CAISLGADTQYF.

J is TRBJ2-7 and V is TRBV5-1, with TRBD2 matching 9 bases. V lost 1 base and J lost 7; bases outside the gene matches: 15. The germline V gene has CDR1 SGHRS and CDR2 YFSETQ. This CDR3 is built from 17 residues. The CDR3 nucleotides are TGCGCCAGCAGCTTGATGGTCGTCGCGGGAGGGAAGAATGAGCAGTACTTC. It translates to CASSLMVVAGGKNEQYF.

The J gene is TRBJ1-5, the V gene TRBV27, with TRBD1 identical over 7 bases. The CDR3 loop spans 15 amino acids. V gave up 6 bases and J gave up 4 bases; unmatched junction bases: 9. Looked up from germline, CDR1 is MNHEY and CDR2 is SMNVEV (reference sequence). CDR3 protein: CASREGQVQNQPQHF. The CDR3 region has the DNA TGTGCCAGCAGAGAAGGACAGGTCCAAAATCAGCCCCAGCATTTT.

This clonotype was seen many times. The V gene is TRBV4-3, the J gene TRBJ2-4; D ambiguous. The CDR3 runs to 13 residues. V lost 3 bases to trimming and J lost 7 bases, with 10 bases between them. The germline V gene encodes CDR1 LGHNA and CDR2 YSLEER. CDR3 DNA: TGCGCCAGCAGCCATGGCCCCGGGAACATTCAGTACTTC. Amino acid sequence: CASSHGPGNIQYF.

Ten or more counts support this clonotype. The chain carries TRBV12-3 or TRBV12-4 and TRBJ2-1; D may be TRBD2 (6 bases). The CDR3 consists of 13 residues. V lost 6 bases and J 4 bases, leaving 10 bases between the germline ends. CDR3 sequence (DNA): TGTGCCAGCAGCCGGGACTCATACAATGAGCAGTTCTTC. The encoded protein is CASSRDSYNEQFF.

The genes are TRBV10-3 and TRBJ1-1; maybe TRBD1 (6 bases). This CDR3 is 12 amino acids long. Trimming removed 10 bases at V and 4 bases at J, with 13 bases between. The germline gives CDR1 ENHRY, CDR2 SYGVKD. The CDR3 protein is CATNRVGTEAFF. CDR3 in DNA: TGTGCCACAAACAGGGTCGGCACTGAAGCTTTCTTT.